This T cell receptor (beta chain) was recorded in a study of T cell repertoires in cytomegalovirus infection. V lost 4 bases, J lost 8 bases, and 11 bases lay in between. The CDR3 is made up of 13 amino acids. From germline, CDR1 is SGHTA and CDR2 FQGNSA. TCRdb redid the calling of the reads with MiXCR, one entry per CDR3 protein. The sample holds roughly 49,000 distinct CDR3 sequences, 20% to 25% seen once. The table lists this clonotype with a few counts. The target antigen is unknown. The TCR originated in a human donor in good health (CMV status not recorded). Some clones in this sample may be carry-over from other donors' samples. J is TRBJ2-2 and V is TRBV7-2; D not resolved. Sequenced: PBMCs, sequenced either directly or after in vitro stimulation (not recorded which). In DNA form, the CDR3 reads TGTGCCAGCAGCTACTCGTCCCGAGGGGAGCTGTTTTTT. Translation: CASSYSSRGELFF.